The next 12 T cell receptor beta chains were all read from a single sample in a study of cytomegalovirus exposure and HLA in healthy donors. 13 Jbeta primers and 60 Vbeta primers were used for the PCR. The table came from immunoSEQ multiplex PCR; TCRdb's copy has only in-frame clones and leaves some out. This specimen shows roughly 120,000 clones; the ten leading clones hold less than 4.5%. Sample: PBMCs. These receptors all stem from a man in his late teens or twenties in good health and CMV-seronegative.

The V call is TRBV11-2, the J call TRBJ2-7; 8 bases match TRBD1. Germline loops: CDR1 SGHAT, CDR2 FQNNGV. The CDR3 covers 15 residues. The ends lost 2 bases at V and 3 bases at J; junction bases unmatched: 6. This CDR3 is CASSLTFDRGYEQYF. For the CDR3, the DNA is TGTGCCAGCAGCTTAACTTTCGACAGGGGCTACGAGCAGTACTTC.

The chain recombines TRBV27 with TRBJ2-1; TRBD2 matches at 12 bases. V was clipped by 3 bases and J by 3 bases; unmatched bases: 9. From germline, CDR1 is MNHEY and CDR2 SMNVEV (reference sequence). There are 18 residues in the CDR3. The CDR3 coding sequence is TGTGCCAGCAGTTTCCACGCCACGACTAGCGGGAGCTACAATGAGCAGTTCTTC. Its translation: CASSFHATTSGSYNEQFF.

This CDR3 reads CASWEGNTDTQYF. The CDR3 DNA reads TGTGCCAGCTGGGAGGGAAACACAGATACGCAGTATTTT. The rearrangement joins TRBV7-9 to TRBJ2-3, with 7 positions matching TRBD2. Per the germline V gene, CDR1 is SEHNR and CDR2 is FQNEAQ (reference sequence). Trimming removed 8 bases from V and 2 bases from J; junction bases left unmatched: 4. This CDR3 region has 13 residues.

The chain uses TRBV27 and TRBJ2-2; D is possibly TRBD2 (5 bases). Trimming shortened V by 0 bases and J by 6 bases, and 11 bases separated the two germline ends. The CDR3 covers 15 residues. The germline CDR1 and CDR2 sequences are MNHEY and SMNVEV (reference sequence). The CDR3 DNA sequence: TGTGCCAGCAGTTTATCGGACTCCGTCGCCGGGGAGCTGTTTTTT. Residues: CASSLSDSVAGELFF.

This rearrangement joins TRBV7-9 to TRBJ1-5; D remains unclear. V was shortened by 1 base and J by 4 bases, with 5 bases between the two germline ends. Germline V gene sequence: CDR1 SEHNR, CDR2 FQNEAQ (reference sequence). This CDR3 is 13 amino acids long. This CDR3 reads CASSLEPNQPQHF. CDR3 in DNA: TGTGCCAGCAGCTTAGAGCCGAATCAGCCCCAGCATTTT.

The rearrangement joins TRBV2 to TRBJ1-2; 9 bases are shared with TRBD1. CDR1 SNHLY and CDR2 FYNNEI come from the germline V gene. The CDR3 is made up of 15 amino acids. V lost 6 bases to trimming and J lost 5 bases; unmatched junction nucleotides: 10. The CDR3 sequence is CASRDLGQGEYGYTF. The DNA for the CDR3 is TGTGCCAGCAGGGACTTGGGACAGGGCGAATATGGCTACACCTTC.

The chain carries TRBV6-6 and TRBJ2-7; TRBD1 might be the D (7 bases). The CDR3 extends over 14 amino acids. Germline lookup yields CDR1 MNHNY and CDR2 SVGAGI (reference sequence). V lost 2 bases, J lost 6 bases, and 14 bases lay in between. The CDR3 DNA follows: TGTGCCAGCAGTTACGGAGGGGGCGCACTCGAGCAGTACTTC. This encodes CASSYGGGALEQYF.

This chain uses TRBV18 with TRBJ2-7; D gene uncertain. V dropped 4 bases and J dropped 5 bases, with 9 bases sitting between them. Germline V lookup: CDR1 KGHSH, CDR2 LQKENI. This CDR3 comprises 12 residues. CDR3: CASSLTVDEQYF. As DNA, the CDR3 is TGTGCCAGCTCACTCACAGTGGACGAGCAGTACTTC. Drawing the rest from reference TRBV18 and TRBJ2-7, the complete variable domain is NAGVMQNPRHLVRRRGQEARLRCSPMKGHSHVYWYRQLPEEGLKFMVYLQKENIIDESGMPKERFSAEFPKEGPSILRIQQVVRGDSAAYFCASSLTVDEQYFGPGTRLTVT.

The genes are TRBV2 and TRBJ1-1; D uncertain. Germline V gives CDR1 SNHLY, CDR2 FYNNEI. CDR3 length: 11 amino acids. Trimming left V 6 bases short and J 6 bases short, with 8 bases between. The CDR3 bases are TGTGCCAGCAGCGAACCTCCTGAAGCTTTCTTT. Its protein is CASSEPPEAFF.

The genes are TRBV6-4 and TRBJ2-1; TRBD2 agrees at 9 bases. CDR1 and CDR2 (germline): MRHNA, SNTAGT. The CDR3 covers 15 residues. J lost 4 bases, V lost 3 bases, and 4 bases had no gene match. The CDR3 nucleotides are TGTGCCAGCAGTGAGTTGGCGGGAGGGTACAATGAGCAGTTCTTC. This translates into CASSELAGGYNEQFF.

The J gene is TRBJ2-2, the V gene TRBV5-1; weak D call: TRBD1 (5 bases). With 3 bases removed from V and 1 base from J, the gap between germline ends came to 10 bases. Germline CDR1 reads SGHRS; CDR2 reads YFSETQ. The CDR3 has 15 amino acids. CDR3 protein: CASSSSTGNTGELFF. The CDR3 nucleotides are TGCGCCAGCAGCTCCTCTACAGGGAACACCGGGGAGCTGTTTTTT.

This sequence joins TRBV6-5 and TRBJ1-4, with 11 bases fitting TRBD1. V gave up 2 bases and J gave up 7 bases; unmatched junction bases: 3. The CDR3 spans 15 residues. Germline-derived CDR1 and CDR2 are MNHEY and SVGAGI. Here the CDR3 DNA reads TGTGCCAGCAGTTACAGGACAGGGGGCCGTGAAAAACTGTTTTTT. This codes for CASSYRTGGREKLFF.